This T cell receptor beta chain was found in a study of control samples from healthy donors and cancer patients. Repertoires were generated with immunoSEQ multiplex PCR, while TCRdb's copy carries only in-frame clones and drops some. Of 150,000 or so clones in the sample, 93% were seen once. The germline V and J ends were trimmed by 5 bases and 8 bases, with 10 bases remaining between them. This CDR3 has 12 amino acids. Germline lookup yields CDR1 SEHNR and CDR2 FQNEAQ (reference sequence). The chain couples TRBV7-9 to TRBJ2-1, with D unresolved. The TCR originated in a man between 18 and 29 years old in good health. The source material was blood. The DNA of the CDR3 is TGTGCCAGCAGCCCCCCTAGAGATGAGCAGTTCTTC. As protein: CASSPPRDEQFF.